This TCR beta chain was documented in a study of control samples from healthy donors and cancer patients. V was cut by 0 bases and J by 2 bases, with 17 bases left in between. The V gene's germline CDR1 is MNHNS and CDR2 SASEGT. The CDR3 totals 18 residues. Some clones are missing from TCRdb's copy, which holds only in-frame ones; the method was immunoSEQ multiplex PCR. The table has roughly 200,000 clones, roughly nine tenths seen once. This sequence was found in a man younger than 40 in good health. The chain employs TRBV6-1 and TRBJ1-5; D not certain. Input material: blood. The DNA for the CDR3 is TGTGCCAGCAGTGAAGCGCTTCAGCTTCATATGGGCAATCAGCCCCAGCATTTT. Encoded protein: CASSEALQLHMGNQPQHF.